These 3 T cell receptor beta chains originate from one sample sequenced in a study of high-grade serous ovarian cancer treatment subgroups. Tumor tissue was taken before any definitive surgery or chemotherapy was given. The repertoire was sequenced with immunoSEQ multiplex PCR; TCRdb's copy has only in-frame clones and lacks some. The sample records roughly 4,000 clones, 75% to 85% being singletons. The sequencing sample was made of tumor tissue. Receptors originate from a human donor with high-grade serous ovarian cancer.

This clone was counted between two and nine times. The rearrangement links TRBV27 to TRBJ1-1; 8 bases are a match to TRBD1. This CDR3 comprises 12 residues. The V gene end was trimmed by 7 bases and the J gene end by 8 bases; junction bases not matched to a gene: 6. Germline values: CDR1 MNHEY, CDR2 SMNVEV (reference sequence). The DNA for the CDR3 is TGTGCCAGCAATACAAGGACAGGGGAAGCTTTCTTT. The encoded protein is CASNTRTGEAFF.

V is TRBV5-5 and J is TRBJ2-1; TRBD2 matches at 14 bases. V shed 4 bases, J shed 5 bases, and the junction held 5 bases outside the gene matches. Germline assignment: CDR1 SGHKS and CDR2 YYEKEE (reference sequence). The CDR3 covers 16 residues. The CDR3 region is CASSRTSGGTHNEQFF. CDR3 coding DNA: TGTGCCAGCAGCAGGACTAGCGGGGGGACCCACAATGAGCAGTTCTTC.

This clone was seen just once. The CDR3 spells CASSESGGPYEAFF. For the CDR3, the DNA is TGTGCCAGCAGTGAATCAGGGGGCCCTTATGAAGCTTTCTTT. The chain links TRBV6-1 to TRBJ1-1, with 8 bases fitting TRBD1. CDR3 length equals 14 residues. With V trimmed by 2 bases and J by 7 bases, 6 bases remained unmatched. Looked up from germline, CDR1 is MNHNS and CDR2 is SASEGT.